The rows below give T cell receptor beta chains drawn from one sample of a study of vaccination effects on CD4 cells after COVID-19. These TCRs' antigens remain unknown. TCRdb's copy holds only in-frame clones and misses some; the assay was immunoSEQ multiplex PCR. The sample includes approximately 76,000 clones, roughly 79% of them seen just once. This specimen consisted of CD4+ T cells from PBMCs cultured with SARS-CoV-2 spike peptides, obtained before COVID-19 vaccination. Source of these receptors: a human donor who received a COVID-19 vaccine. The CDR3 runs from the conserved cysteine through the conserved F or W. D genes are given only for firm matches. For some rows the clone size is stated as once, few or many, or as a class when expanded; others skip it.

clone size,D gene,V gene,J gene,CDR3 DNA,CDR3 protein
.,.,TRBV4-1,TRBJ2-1,TGCGCCAGCAGCCAAGGGCCCCCCCGGTCCCCAAGTAACAATGAGCAGTTCTTC,CASSQGPPRSPSNNEQFF
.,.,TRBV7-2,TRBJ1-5,TGTGCCAGCAGCTTAATGGCGGGTCAGCCCCAGCATTTT,CASSLMAGQPQHF
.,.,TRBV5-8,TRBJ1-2,TGTGCCAGCAGCTTAGGACAAAGTAACTATGGCTACACCTTC,CASSLGQSNYGYTF
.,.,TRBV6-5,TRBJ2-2,TGTGCCAGCAGTTACGGGTGGGATGCCACCGGGGAGCTGTTTTTT,CASSYGWDATGELFF
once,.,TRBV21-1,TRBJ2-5,TGTGCCAGCAGCAAAGTCATCTCAGGCGGGGGAGAGACCCAGTACTTC,CASSKVISGGGETQYF
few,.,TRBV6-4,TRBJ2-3,TGTGCCAGCACCTTGGGTGATAGCACAGATACGCAGTATTTT,CASTLGDSTDTQYF
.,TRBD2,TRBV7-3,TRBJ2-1,TGTGCCAGCAGCTTAGAACCTAGCGGGGGGGAGCAGTTCTTC,CASSLEPSGGEQFF
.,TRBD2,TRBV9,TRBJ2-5,TGTGCCAGCAGCCCGGCCTGGGGGGGAGAGACCCAGTACTTC,CASSPAWGGETQYF
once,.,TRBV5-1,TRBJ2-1,TGCGCCAGCAGCTTGGTGCTGGGACCCGGAGAGCAGTTCTTC,CASSLVLGPGEQFF
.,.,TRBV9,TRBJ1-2,TGTGCCAGCAGCGCGCAGGGCTATGGCTACACCTTC,CASSAQGYGYTF
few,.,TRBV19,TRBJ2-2,TGTGCCAGTAGTACACAGGATAGCGGGGAGCTGTTTTTT,CASSTQDSGELFF
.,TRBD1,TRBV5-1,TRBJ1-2,TGCGCCAGCAGCCCGGCTTCGGACAGGACGACGACCTTC,CASSPASDRTTTF
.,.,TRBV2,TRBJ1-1,TGTGCCAGCAGCCCAGACACTGAAGCTTTCTTT,CASSPDTEAFF
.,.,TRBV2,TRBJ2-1,TGTGCCAGCAGACCCACGGGACTTCCAAACAATGAGCAGTTCTTC,CASRPTGLPNNEQFF
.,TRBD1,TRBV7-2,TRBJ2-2,TGTGCCAGCAGCCCCCCCAGGACAGGGTGGACCGGGGAGCTGTTTTTT,CASSPPRTGWTGELFF
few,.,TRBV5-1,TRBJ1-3,TGCGCCAGCAGCCCTGGACTCCCGATCTCTGGAAACACCATATATTTT,CASSPGLPISGNTIYF
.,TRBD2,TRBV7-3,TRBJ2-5,TGTGCCAGCAGCCCTATAGCGGGGCAAGAGACCCAGTACTTC,CASSPIAGQETQYF
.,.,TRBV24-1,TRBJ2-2,TGTGCCACCAGGGAGGGCACCGGGGAGCTGTTTTTT,CATREGTGELFF
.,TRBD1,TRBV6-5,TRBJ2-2,TGTGCCACGAGACAGGGTGACACCGGGGAGCTGTTTTTT,CATRQGDTGELFF
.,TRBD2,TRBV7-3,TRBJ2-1,TGTGCCAGCAGCCCACAGGGCGGGGGGCGCTACAATGAGCAGTTCTTC,CASSPQGGGRYNEQFF
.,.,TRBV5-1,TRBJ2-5,TGCGCCAGCAGCTCCGGTCTTCCTGGGGGACAAGAGACCCAGTACTTC,CASSSGLPGGQETQYF
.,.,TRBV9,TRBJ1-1,TGTGCCAGCAGCGGTCTTGGGACACTTAACACTGAAGCTTTCTTT,CASSGLGTLNTEAFF
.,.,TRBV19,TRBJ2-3,TGTGCCAGTAGTATTGGCCCAGATACGCAGTATTTT,CASSIGPDTQYF
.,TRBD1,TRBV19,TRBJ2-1,TGTGCCACCTCGGACAGGGGGGGTATAGGTGAGCAGTTCTTC,CATSDRGGIGEQFF
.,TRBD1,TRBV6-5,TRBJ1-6,TGTGCCAGCAGTTTCGACAGGGTTTCACCCCTCCACTTT,CASSFDRVSPLHF
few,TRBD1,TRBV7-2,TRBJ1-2,TGTGCCAGCAGCTTAGGAAGAGGGACAGAGTATGGCTACACCTTC,CASSLGRGTEYGYTF
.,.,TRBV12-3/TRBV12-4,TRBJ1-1,TGTGCCAGCAGTTTACTGGGGACTGAAGCTTTCTTT,CASSLLGTEAFF
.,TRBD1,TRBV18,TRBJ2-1,TGTGCCAGCTCGCGACAGGGGGCCTCCTACAATGAGCAGTTCTTC,CASSRQGASYNEQFF
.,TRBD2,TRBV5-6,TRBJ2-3,TGTGCCAGCAGCTTGACTAGCGGGGGGGCAGATACGCAGTATTTT,CASSLTSGGADTQYF
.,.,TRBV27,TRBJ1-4,TGTGCCAGCAGTGATTACCGCGGGGGCACTAATGAAAAACTGTTTTTT,CASSDYRGGTNEKLFF
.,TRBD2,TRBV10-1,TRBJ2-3,TGCGCCAGCAGTGACCCTAGCGGCAGCACAGATACGCAGTATTTT,CASSDPSGSTDTQYF
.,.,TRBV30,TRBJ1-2,TGTGCCTGGAGTGTTCAAACAGGCCCCTATGGCTACACCTTC,CAWSVQTGPYGYTF
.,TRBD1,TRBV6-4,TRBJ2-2,TGTGCCAGCAGCCCTCGGGACAGAAACACCGGGGAGCTGTTTTTT,CASSPRDRNTGELFF
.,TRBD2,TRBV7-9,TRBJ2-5,TGTGCCAGCAGCTTAGAACTAGCGGTTGGGAGAGCGGAGACCCAGTACTTC,CASSLELAVGRAETQYF
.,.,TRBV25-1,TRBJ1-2,TGTGCCAGCACCCCGCTCGGGGGTGGGGCTCACTATGGCTACACCTTC,CASTPLGGGAHYGYTF
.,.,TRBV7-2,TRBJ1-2,TGTGCCAGCAGCCCAGACAGTTTATATGGCTACACCTTC,CASSPDSLYGYTF
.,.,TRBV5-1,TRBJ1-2,TGCGCCAGCAGCTTGGGCGCCCCCACTAACTATGGCTACACCTTC,CASSLGAPTNYGYTF
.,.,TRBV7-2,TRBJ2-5,TGTGCCAGCAGCTTAGCGGGCCCGGAGACCCAGTACTTC,CASSLAGPETQYF
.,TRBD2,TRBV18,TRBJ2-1,TGTGCCAGCTCACCAAGGGGACTAGCGGGGAATGAGCAGTTCTTC,CASSPRGLAGNEQFF
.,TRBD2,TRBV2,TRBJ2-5,TGTGCCAGCAGTCAGGGACTAGCGGGGGGACAAGAGACCCAGTACTTC,CASSQGLAGGQETQYF
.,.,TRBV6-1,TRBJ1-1,TGTGCCAGCAGTGGAAGGCAGGGAGGCGGGGTAACCACTGAAGCTTTCTTT,CASSGRQGGGVTTEAFF
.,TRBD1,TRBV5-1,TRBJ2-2,TGCGCCAGCAGCGCGACAGGGGGCTACACCGGGGAGCTGTTTTTT,CASSATGGYTGELFF
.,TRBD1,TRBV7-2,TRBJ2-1,TGTGCCAGCAGCTCGTTTGGACAGGGGGTCAATGAGCAGTTCTTC,CASSSFGQGVNEQFF
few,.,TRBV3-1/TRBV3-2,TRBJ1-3,TGTGCCAGCAGCCTAGGTGGAGGAAACACCATATATTTT,CASSLGGGNTIYF
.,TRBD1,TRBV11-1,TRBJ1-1,TGTGCCAGCAGCGGGGACAGGGGCCCTGAAGCTTTCTTT,CASSGDRGPEAFF
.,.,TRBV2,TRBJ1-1,TGTGCCAGCAGCGGAAACAGGGTGAACACTGAAGCTTTCTTT,CASSGNRVNTEAFF
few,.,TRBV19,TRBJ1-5,TGTGCCAGTAGTATACAGGGCGGTCAGCCCCAGCATTTT,CASSIQGGQPQHF
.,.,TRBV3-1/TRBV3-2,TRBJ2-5,TGTGCCAGCAGCCAAGCGGCGGAGACCCAGTACTTC,CASSQAAETQYF
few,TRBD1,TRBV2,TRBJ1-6,TGTGCCAGCAGTGCGGACAGGAATAATTCACCCCTCCACTTT,CASSADRNNSPLHF
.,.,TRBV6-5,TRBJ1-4,TGTGCCAGCAGTACCGGGGATCGGGCTAATGAAAAACTGTTTTTT,CASSTGDRANEKLFF
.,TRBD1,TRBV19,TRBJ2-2,TGTGCCAGTACCCCGGACAGGGTATACGGGGAGCTGTTTTTT,CASTPDRVYGELFF
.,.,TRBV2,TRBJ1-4,TGTGCCAGCATCCCCCTTGAAGGTGAAAAACTGTTTTTT,CASIPLEGEKLFF
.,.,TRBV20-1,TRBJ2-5,TGCAGTGCTGGGCCCGTGGAGACCCAGTACTTC,CSAGPVETQYF
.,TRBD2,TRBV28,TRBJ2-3,TGTGCCAGCAGAAAAGCGGGGGGCCCCCACTATACGCAGTATTTT,CASRKAGGPHYTQYF
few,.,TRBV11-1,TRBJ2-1,TGTGCCAGCAGCTTAGGAGGTGGGTGGTACAATGAGCAGTTCTTC,CASSLGGGWYNEQFF
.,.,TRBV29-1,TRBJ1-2,TGCAGCCTCGGGGGCAACTATGGCTACACCTTC,CSLGGNYGYTF
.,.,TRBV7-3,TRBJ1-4,TGTGCCAGCAGCTTAATCTTATCGCGGGGTTTAACTGAAAAACTGTTTTTT,CASSLILSRGLTEKLFF